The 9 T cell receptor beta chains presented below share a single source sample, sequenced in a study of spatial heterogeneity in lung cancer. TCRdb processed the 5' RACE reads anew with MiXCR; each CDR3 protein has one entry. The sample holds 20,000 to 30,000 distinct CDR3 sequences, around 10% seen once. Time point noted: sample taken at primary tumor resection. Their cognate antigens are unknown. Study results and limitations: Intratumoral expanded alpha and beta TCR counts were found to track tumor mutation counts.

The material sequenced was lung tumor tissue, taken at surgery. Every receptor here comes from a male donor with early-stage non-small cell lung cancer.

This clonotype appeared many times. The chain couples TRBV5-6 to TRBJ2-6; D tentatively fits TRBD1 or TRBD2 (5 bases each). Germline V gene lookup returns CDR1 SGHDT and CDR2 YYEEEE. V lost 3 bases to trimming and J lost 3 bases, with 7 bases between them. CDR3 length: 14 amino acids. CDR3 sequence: CASSWGSGANVLTF. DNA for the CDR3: TGTGCCAGCAGCTGGGGGAGTGGGGCCAACGTCCTGACTTTC.

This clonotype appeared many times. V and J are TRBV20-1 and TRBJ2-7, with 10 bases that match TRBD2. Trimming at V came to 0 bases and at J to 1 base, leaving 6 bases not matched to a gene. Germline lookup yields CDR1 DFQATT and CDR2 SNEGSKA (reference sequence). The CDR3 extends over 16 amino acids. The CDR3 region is CSAREPSGSASYEQYF. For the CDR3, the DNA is TGCAGTGCTAGAGAGCCTAGCGGGAGTGCTTCCTACGAGCAGTACTTC.

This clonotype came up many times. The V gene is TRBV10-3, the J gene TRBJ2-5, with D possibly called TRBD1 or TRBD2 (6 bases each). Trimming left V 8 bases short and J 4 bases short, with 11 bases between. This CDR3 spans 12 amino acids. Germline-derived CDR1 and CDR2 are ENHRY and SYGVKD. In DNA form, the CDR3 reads TGTGCCATCGGGGGGCGCGGAGAGACCCAGTACTTC. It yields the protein CAIGGRGETQYF.

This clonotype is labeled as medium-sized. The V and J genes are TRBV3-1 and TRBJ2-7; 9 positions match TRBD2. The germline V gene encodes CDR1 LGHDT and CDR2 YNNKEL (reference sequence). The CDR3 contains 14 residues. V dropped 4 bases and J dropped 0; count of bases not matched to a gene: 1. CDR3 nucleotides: TGTGCCAGCAGCCGGACTAGCGCCTCCTACGAGCAGTACTTC. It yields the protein CASSRTSASYEQYF.

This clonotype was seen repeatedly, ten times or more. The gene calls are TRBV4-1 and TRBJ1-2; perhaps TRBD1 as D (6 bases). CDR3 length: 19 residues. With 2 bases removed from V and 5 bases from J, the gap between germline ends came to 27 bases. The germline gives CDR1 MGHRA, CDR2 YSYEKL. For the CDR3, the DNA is TGCGCCAGCAGCCAACTCTCTCCCGTCCTTACAGGGTCGGGGTATGGCTACACCTTC. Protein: CASSQLSPVLTGSGYGYTF.

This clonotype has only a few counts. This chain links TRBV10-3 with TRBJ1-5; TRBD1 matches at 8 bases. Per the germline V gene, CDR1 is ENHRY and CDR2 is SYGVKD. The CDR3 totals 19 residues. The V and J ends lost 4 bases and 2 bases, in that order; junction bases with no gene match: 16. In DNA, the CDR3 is TGTGCCATCAGTGGCCCGGGGACAGGAAAAAAAGCAGGCAATCAGCCCCAGCATTTT. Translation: CAISGPGTGKKAGNQPQHF.

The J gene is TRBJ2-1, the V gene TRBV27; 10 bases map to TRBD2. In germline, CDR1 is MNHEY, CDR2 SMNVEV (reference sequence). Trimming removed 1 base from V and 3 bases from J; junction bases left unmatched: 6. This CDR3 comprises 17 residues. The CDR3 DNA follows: TGTGCCAGCAGTTTATGGGGAACTAGCGGGGTCTACAATGAGCAGTTCTTC. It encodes CASSLWGTSGVYNEQFF.

The CDR3 loop reads CASSLASGGRYQPQHF. In nucleotides, the CDR3 is TGTGCCAGCAGTTTAGCCTCTGGGGGCCGCTATCAGCCCCAGCATTTT. The rearrangement joins TRBV12-3 or TRBV12-4 to TRBJ1-5; the D gene is possibly TRBD1 (6 bases). CDR3 length: 16 amino acids. V gave up 0 bases and J gave up 5 bases, with 14 bases separating them.

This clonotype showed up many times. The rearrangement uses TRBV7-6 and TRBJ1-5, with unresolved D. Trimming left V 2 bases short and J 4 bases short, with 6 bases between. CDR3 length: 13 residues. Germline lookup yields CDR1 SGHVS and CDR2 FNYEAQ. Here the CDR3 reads CASSLPGNQPQHF. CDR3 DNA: TGTGCCAGCAGCTTACCTGGGAATCAGCCCCAGCATTTT.